This T cell receptor beta chain is from a study of blood T cell repertoires in COVID-19. About the research overall: Sources were T cells, B-cell-depleted T cells, or PBMCs; the material itself was cDNA or gDNA.

Here immunoSEQ multiplex PCR was the method, and the copy in TCRdb shows in-frame clones only, minus some. This repertoire shows 250,000 or so clones, approximately 88% found once; its top ten account for roughly 6%. V was shortened by 0 bases and J by 5 bases, with 14 bases between the two germline ends. CDR3 size: 15 residues. CDR1 MNHEY and CDR2 SVGAGI come from the germline V gene. This chain connects TRBV6-5 to TRBJ2-7, with D possibly TRBD1 on 5 matching bases. The clonotype was recovered from a woman between 25 and 40 years old with COVID-19, enrolled during active disease. Input material: peripheral blood. In DNA, the CDR3 is TGTGCCAGCAGTTACTCAGGTGGGGCTTGGGACGAGCAGTACTTC. It yields the protein CASSYSGGAWDEQYF.